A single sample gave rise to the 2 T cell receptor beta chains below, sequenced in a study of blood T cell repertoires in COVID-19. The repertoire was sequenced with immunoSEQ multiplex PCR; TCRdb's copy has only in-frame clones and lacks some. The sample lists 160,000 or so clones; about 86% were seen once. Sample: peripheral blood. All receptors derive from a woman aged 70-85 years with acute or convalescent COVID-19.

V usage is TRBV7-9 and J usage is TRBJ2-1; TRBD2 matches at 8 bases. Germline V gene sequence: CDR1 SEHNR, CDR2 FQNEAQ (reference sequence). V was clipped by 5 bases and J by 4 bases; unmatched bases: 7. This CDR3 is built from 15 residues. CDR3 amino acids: CASSPAGTRYNEQFF. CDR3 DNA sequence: TGTGCCAGCAGCCCAGCCGGGACTAGATACAATGAGCAGTTCTTC.

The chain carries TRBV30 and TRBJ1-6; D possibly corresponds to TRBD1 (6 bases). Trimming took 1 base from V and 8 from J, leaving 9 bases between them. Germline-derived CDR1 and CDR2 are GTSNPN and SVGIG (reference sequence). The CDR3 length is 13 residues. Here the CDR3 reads CAWSETGHSPLHF. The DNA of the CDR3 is TGTGCCTGGAGTGAAACAGGGCATTCACCCCTCCACTTT.